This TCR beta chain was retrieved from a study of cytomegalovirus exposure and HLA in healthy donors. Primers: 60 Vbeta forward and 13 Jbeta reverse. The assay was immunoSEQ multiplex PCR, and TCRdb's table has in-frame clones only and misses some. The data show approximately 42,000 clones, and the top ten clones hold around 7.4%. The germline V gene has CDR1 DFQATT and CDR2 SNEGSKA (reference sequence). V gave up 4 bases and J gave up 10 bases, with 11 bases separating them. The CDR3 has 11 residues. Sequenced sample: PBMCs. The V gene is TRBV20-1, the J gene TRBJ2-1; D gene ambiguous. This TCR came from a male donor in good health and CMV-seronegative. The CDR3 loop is CSAKAEFEQFF. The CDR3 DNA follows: TGCAGTGCTAAAGCCGAATTCGAGCAGTTCTTC.